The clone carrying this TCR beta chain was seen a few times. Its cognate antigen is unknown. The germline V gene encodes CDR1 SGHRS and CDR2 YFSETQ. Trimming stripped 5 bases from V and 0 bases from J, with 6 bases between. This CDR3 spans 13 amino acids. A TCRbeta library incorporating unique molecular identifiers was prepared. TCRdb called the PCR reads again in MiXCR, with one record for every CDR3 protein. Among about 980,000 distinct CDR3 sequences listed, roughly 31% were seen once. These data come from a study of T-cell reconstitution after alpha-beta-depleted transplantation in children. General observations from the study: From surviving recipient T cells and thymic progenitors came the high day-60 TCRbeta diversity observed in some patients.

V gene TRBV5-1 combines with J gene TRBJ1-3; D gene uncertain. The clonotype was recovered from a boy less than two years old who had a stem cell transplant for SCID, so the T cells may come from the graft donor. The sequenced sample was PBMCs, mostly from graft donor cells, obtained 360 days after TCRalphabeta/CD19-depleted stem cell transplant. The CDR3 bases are TGCGCCAGCAGAGAAACCTCTGGAAACACCATATATTTT. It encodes CASRETSGNTIYF.